This passage covers 24 T cell receptor beta chains from one sample sequenced in a study of shared clonotypes between healthy human individuals. Naive CD8 cells were CD45RO-negative, positively selected for CCR7, excluding terminally differentiated effector memory CD45RA+ cells. Clones were sequenced by immunoSEQ multiplex PCR, and TCRdb holds only the in-frame ones, with some missing. The sample has some 2,000,000 clones, roughly 95% seen once. Sequenced sample: naive CD8+ T cells sorted from blood. Receptors originate from a man in his late teens or twenties in good health.

V gene TRBV6-5 combines with J gene TRBJ2-7; 11 nucleotides match TRBD2. Per the germline V gene, CDR1 is MNHEY and CDR2 is SVGAGI. This CDR3 has 15 residues. Germline trimming cut 5 bases from V and 3 bases from J; bases unmatched to any gene: 6. Here the CDR3 reads CASSQGLAEDYEQYF. The CDR3 bases are TGTGCCAGCAGTCAGGGACTAGCGGAAGACTACGAGCAGTACTTC.

This clone was detected only a few times. Additional DNA sequences in this sample encode the identical CDR3. This rearrangement joins TRBV7-9 to TRBJ1-5; no reliable D call. V lost 1 base and J 3 bases, leaving 7 bases between the germline ends. Germline CDR1 is SEHNR and CDR2 is FQNEAQ (reference sequence). The CDR3 totals 14 residues. CDR3 sequence (DNA): TGTGCCAGCAGCTTAGACAGTTCCAATCAGCCCCAGCATTTT. Protein sequence: CASSLDSSNQPQHF. The full variable domain, its missing parts supplied by reference TRBV7-9 and TRBJ1-5, is DTGVSQNPRHKITKRGQNVTFRCDPISEHNRLYWYRQTLGQGPEFLTYFQNEAQLEKSRLLSDRFSAERPKGSFSTLEIQRTEQGDSAMYLCASSLDSSNQPQHFGDGTRLSIL.

CDR3: CAISESTGSPLHF. The CDR3 region has the DNA TGTGCCATCAGTGAGTCGACAGGATCACCCCTCCACTTT. The J gene is TRBJ1-6, the V gene TRBV10-3; D is perhaps TRBD1 (6 bases). V dropped 0 bases and J dropped 10 bases, with 7 bases sitting between them. This CDR3 region has 13 residues. CDR1 and CDR2 (germline): ENHRY, SYGVKD.

Concerning this clone itself: Other DNA variants within this sample encode the same CDR3. The chain employs TRBV30 and TRBJ2-1; 7 bases are shared with TRBD2. Germline V CDR1 and CDR2: GTSNPN, SVGIG (reference sequence). V lost 5 bases and J lost 10; bases outside the gene matches: 2. The CDR3 has 10 amino acids. CDR3 amino acids: CAWGEGEQFF. CDR3 DNA: TGTGCCTGGGGGGAGGGCGAGCAGTTCTTC.

The chain joins TRBV5-1 to TRBJ1-4; 9 positions agree with TRBD1. CDR1 and CDR2 (germline): SGHRS, YFSETQ. This CDR3 is built from 14 residues. With 3 bases clipped from V and 8 bases from J, the junction kept 5 bases outside the gene matches. CDR3 bases: TGCGCCAGCAGCTCTAGGACAGGGGACGAAAAACTGTTTTTT. Its translation is CASSSRTGDEKLFF.

The chain has TRBV12-5 and TRBJ2-1, with 9 bases matching TRBD1. Trimming removed 3 bases from V and 0 bases from J; junction bases left unmatched: 6. The length of the CDR3 is 17 residues. The germline CDR1 and CDR2 sequences are LGHNT and FRNRAP. DNA of the CDR3: TGTGCTAGTGGTTTACTTGGGACAGGGAGCTCCTACAATGAGCAGTTCTTC. It encodes CASGLLGTGSSYNEQFF.

The chain combines TRBV9 with TRBJ2-2; TRBD1 aligns across 12 bases. The CDR3 runs to 17 residues. V trimming: 0 bases; J trimming: 2 bases; junction bases outside the gene matches: 2. Germline lookup yields CDR1 SGDLS and CDR2 YYNGEE. The CDR3 nucleotides are TGTGCCAGCAGCGTAGTCGGGACAGGGGGCAACACCGGGGAGCTGTTTTTT. Its translation: CASSVVGTGGNTGELFF.

The genes are TRBV7-8 and TRBJ1-4; no firm D call. The CDR3 sequence is 15 residues long. The germline V gene has CDR1 SGHVS and CDR2 FQNEAQ. Trimming shortened V by 3 bases and J by 0 bases, and 8 bases separated the two germline ends. This CDR3 reads CASSLILATNEKLFF. The CDR3 DNA reads TGTGCCAGCAGCTTGATCCTTGCAACTAATGAAAAACTGTTTTTT.

This clone appeared once. The chain recombines TRBV19 with TRBJ2-3; 10 nucleotides match TRBD2. Germline V gene data show CDR1 as LNHDA and CDR2 as SQIVND (reference sequence). Germline trimming cut 7 bases from V and 2 bases from J; bases unmatched to any gene: 9. This CDR3 is 16 amino acids long. For the CDR3, the DNA is TGTGCCAGTACCCCTTCACTAGCGGGATTCACAGATACGCAGTATTTT. Translating gives CASTPSLAGFTDTQYF.

The chain joins TRBV25-1 to TRBJ2-3; perhaps TRBD1 as D (5 bases). The germline gives CDR1 MGHDK, CDR2 SYGVNS. The length of the CDR3 is 12 residues. V was cut by 4 bases and J by 6 bases, with 8 bases left in between. CDR3 DNA sequence: TGTGCCAGCAGTGCCTACAGGGATACGCAGTATTTT. The encoded protein is CASSAYRDTQYF.

A note on this clone: The same CDR3 is also encoded by other DNA sequences in this sample. The chain carries TRBV27 and TRBJ1-5; 9 positions agree with TRBD1. There are 14 residues in the CDR3. V lost 6 bases, J lost 4 bases, and 4 bases stayed unmatched. From germline, CDR1 is MNHEY and CDR2 SMNVEV (reference sequence). The CDR3 sequence: CASRTGGGNQPQHF. The CDR3 DNA reads TGTGCCAGCAGGACAGGGGGTGGTAATCAGCCCCAGCATTTT.

The chain carries TRBV7-6 and TRBJ2-5; D could derive from TRBD1 or TRBD2 (5 bases each). This CDR3 contains 13 residues. The ends were cut back, 4 bases at V and 4 bases at J, with 10 bases in the middle. CDR1 and CDR2 from the germline V gene are SGHVS and FNYEAQ. CDR3 region: CASSWGSRETQYF. The CDR3 DNA reads as TGTGCCAGCAGCTGGGGGTCGCGAGAGACCCAGTACTTC.

In this sample, this clone turned up many times. The gene calls are TRBV7-9 and TRBJ1-4, with D possibly being TRBD1 (5 bases). The CDR3 sequence is 16 residues long. V was shortened by 5 bases and J by 3 bases, with 16 bases between the two germline ends. Germline V gives CDR1 SEHNR, CDR2 FQNEAQ (reference sequence). The CDR3 nucleotides are TGTGCCAGCAGCGTGTCCGGGAGGGACCCTAATGAAAAACTGTTTTTT. Amino acids: CASSVSGRDPNEKLFF.

V usage is TRBV27 and J usage is TRBJ1-5; no firm D call. V lost 8 bases, J lost 2 bases, and 13 bases lay in between. The CDR3 is made up of 14 amino acids. Germline values: CDR1 MNHEY, CDR2 SMNVEV (reference sequence). The CDR3, as DNA: TGTGCCAGCGGCATGTGGGCTGGCAATCAGCCCCAGCATTTT. Its protein is CASGMWAGNQPQHF.

This chain links TRBV7-9 with TRBJ1-1; D uncertain. This CDR3 is built from 15 residues. Germline CDR1 and CDR2: SEHNR and FQNEAQ (reference sequence). The V end lost 0 bases, the J end lost 6 bases, and 14 bases lay between the germline ends. CDR3 in amino acids: CASSLASTSDSEAFF. DNA for the CDR3: TGTGCCAGCAGCTTAGCATCCACGTCGGACTCTGAAGCTTTCTTT.

The chain is built from TRBV13 and TRBJ1-1; D perhaps matches TRBD1 (5 bases). Germline-derived CDR1 and CDR2 are PRHDT and FYEKMQ (reference sequence). Trimming removed 4 bases from V and 0 bases from J, with 21 bases in between. The CDR3 is made up of 18 amino acids. CDR3 nucleotide sequence: TGTGCCAGCAGCTCCCGGGTGGCAGGGTGGGGGATGAACACTGAAGCTTTCTTT. Translated: CASSSRVAGWGMNTEAFF. Looking up the rest from reference TRBV13 and TRBJ1-1 gives the full variable domain: AAGVIQSPRHLIKEKRETATLKCYPIPRHDTVYWYQQGPGQDPQFLISFYEKMQSDKGSIPDRFSAQQFSDYHSELNMSSLELGDSALYFCASSSRVAGWGMNTEAFFGQGTRLTVV.

The chain has TRBV4-1 and TRBJ2-5; D is uncertain. The CDR3 is 16 residues long. V lost 0 bases and J 2 bases, leaving 13 bases between the germline ends. From germline, CDR1 is MGHRA and CDR2 YSYEKL. CDR3 residues: CASSQESATKQETQYF. The CDR3 DNA reads as TGCGCCAGCAGCCAAGAATCAGCGACGAAGCAAGAGACCCAGTACTTC.

V usage is TRBV28 and J usage is TRBJ2-7; D is undetermined. Trimming took 2 bases from V and 3 from J, leaving 8 bases between them. From germline, CDR1 is MDHEN and CDR2 SYDVKM. The CDR3 runs 13 residues. CDR3: CASSLTANYEQYF. The CDR3 nucleotides are TGTGCCAGCAGTTTAACGGCAAACTACGAGCAGTACTTC.

On this clone: Other DNA sequences of this sample code for an identical CDR3. This CDR3 reads CASSESGELFF. The DNA for the CDR3 is TGTGCCAGCAGTGAGTCCGGGGAGCTGTTTTTT. The chain couples TRBV6-1 to TRBJ2-2; D not certain. The CDR3 runs to 11 residues. V was trimmed by 3 bases and J by 6 bases, leaving 2 bases between them. Germline CDR1 and CDR2: MNHNS and SASEGT.

V usage is TRBV9 and J usage is TRBJ1-2; no reliable D call. Between the trimmed V and J ends, which lost 0 bases and 7 bases, there was a span of 4 bases. Per the germline V gene, CDR1 is SGDLS and CDR2 is YYNGEE. The CDR3 length is 11 residues. In DNA form, the CDR3 reads TGTGCCAGCAGCGTAGGGAGTGGCTACACCTTC. As protein: CASSVGSGYTF.

The DNA for the CDR3 is TGCGCCAGCAGCTTGGAGGGGTTATCCCTCTTCTTCGCTGGCTCCTACAATGAGCAGTTCTTC. It yields the protein CASSLEGLSLFFAGSYNEQFF. This rearrangement joins TRBV5-1 to TRBJ2-1, with a weak D call TRBD1 (5 bases). The CDR3 length is 21 residues. The V end lost 0 bases, the J end lost 0 bases, and 25 bases lay between the germline ends. Germline V gene lookup returns CDR1 SGHRS and CDR2 YFSETQ.

The chain recombines TRBV5-1 with TRBJ2-5; the D is unclear. In germline, CDR1 is SGHRS, CDR2 YFSETQ. With 0 bases removed from V and 0 bases from J, the gap between germline ends came to 15 bases. The CDR3 has 17 residues. The CDR3 reads CASSLESGAWYQETQYF. The CDR3, as DNA: TGCGCCAGCAGCTTGGAGTCGGGTGCCTGGTACCAAGAGACCCAGTACTTC. The complete variable domain, with remaining parts taken from reference TRBV5-1 and TRBJ2-5, reads KAGVTQTPRYLIKTRGQQVTLSCSPISGHRSVSWYQQTPGQGLQFLFEYFSETQRNKGNFPGRFSGRQFSNSRSEMNVSTLELGDSALYLCASSLESGAWYQETQYFGPGTRLLVL.

The rearrangement uses TRBV4-1 and TRBJ2-7; the D gene is possibly TRBD1 (5 bases). Germline loops: CDR1 MGHRA, CDR2 YSYEKL. The length of the CDR3 is 16 residues. V was clipped by 4 bases and J by 0 bases, with 16 bases between them. The CDR3 nucleotides read TGCGCCAGCAGCCCCCGAAGTCAGGGAAGCTCCTACGAGCAGTACTTC. Translation: CASSPRSQGSSYEQYF.

The genes are TRBV13 and TRBJ2-2; D is uncertain. Germline lookup yields CDR1 PRHDT and CDR2 FYEKMQ (reference sequence). The ends were cut back, 4 bases at V and 7 bases at J, with 7 bases in the middle. This CDR3 contains 12 residues. The CDR3 reads CASSSMGGELFF. CDR3 coding DNA: TGTGCCAGCAGCTCTATGGGCGGGGAGCTGTTTTTT. Full variable domain (rest looked up from reference TRBV13 and TRBJ2-2): AAGVIQSPRHLIKEKRETATLKCYPIPRHDTVYWYQQGPGQDPQFLISFYEKMQSDKGSIPDRFSAQQFSDYHSELNMSSLELGDSALYFCASSSMGGELFFGEGSRLTVL.